The clone carrying this T cell receptor beta chain was observed a few times. Its cognate antigen is unknown. The data were taken from a study of cytomegalovirus exposure and HLA in healthy donors. Study-level points and caveats: Reportedly, a later analysis found an Asian-associated ancestry cluster had fewer N-insertions than the roughly 630-donor mean.

The CDR3 sequence is 14 residues long. The V end was cut by 4 bases, the J end by 7 bases, with 16 bases between. Germline loops: CDR1 SEHNR, CDR2 FQNEAQ (reference sequence). Both 60 Vbeta primers and 13 Jbeta primers went into the PCR. Clones were read by immunoSEQ multiplex PCR, and TCRdb kept only the in-frame ones, dropping some. The sample consists of around 230,000 clones, 78% of them appearing once. This TCR was recovered from a boy younger than 18 in good health and CMV-seronegative. This rearrangement joins TRBV7-9 to TRBJ1-1; D is undetermined. The sequenced sample was PBMCs. The CDR3 protein is CASSWLEASGEAFF. DNA of the CDR3: TGTGCCAGCAGCTGGTTGGAGGCCTCGGGTGAAGCTTTCTTT.